The rows below give T cell receptor beta chains drawn from one sample of a study of blood T cell repertoires in COVID-19. Profiling relied on immunoSEQ multiplex PCR, and the TCRdb table lists in-frame clones only, not all of them. The table includes under 150,000 clones, 79% detected once. Source material: peripheral blood. The receptors here all came from a woman of 80 years or more with acute or convalescent COVID-19. Each CDR3 is given with its conserved first and last residue. D genes are given only for firm matches.

j_call	d_call	v_call	cdr3_aa
TRBJ2-3	TRBD1	TRBV9	CASSVGPGQTDTQYF
TRBJ1-1	-	TRBV7-8	CASSLGVLNTEAFF
TRBJ1-6	TRBD1	TRBV3-1/TRBV3-2	CASSQEVLIHHRGHGYNSPLHF
TRBJ1-5	-	TRBV27	CASSYTGVNQPQHF
TRBJ2-1	-	TRBV3-1/TRBV3-2	CASSQDPQGSYNEQFF
TRBJ1-2	TRBD1	TRBV9	CASSPRDRGNYGYTF
TRBJ2-3	TRBD2	TRBV5-1	CASSFLGLAGTDTQYF
TRBJ1-4	TRBD1	TRBV10-3	CAIRDRDEKLFF
TRBJ1-2	TRBD1	TRBV6-6	CASSITGDYGYTF
TRBJ1-2	-	TRBV27	CASSPTGFDGYTF
TRBJ1-4	TRBD1	TRBV5-4	CASSADRGITNEKLFF
TRBJ2-7	-	TRBV28	CASSSTDGKGYYEQYF
TRBJ1-3	TRBD1	TRBV11-2	CASSPTGSGNTIYF
TRBJ1-4	-	TRBV3-1/TRBV3-2	CASSPQDRRMEKLFF
TRBJ2-7	TRBD1	TRBV29-1	CSVGQGDEQYF
TRBJ1-6	-	TRBV7-2	CASSLDSGNNSPLHF
TRBJ1-2	-	TRBV6-2/TRBV6-3	CASSYGGEWAYGYTF
TRBJ2-1	TRBD1	TRBV5-1	CASSFEPYRGLGYNEQFF
TRBJ1-2	-	TRBV7-9	CASSLAQEGYTF
TRBJ2-6	-	TRBV6-5	CASSYLSGANVLTF
TRBJ1-2	TRBD1	TRBV4-3	CASSQDLGQGADGYTF
TRBJ1-1	TRBD1	TRBV6-5	CASSYSRQGGTEAFF
TRBJ2-7	-	TRBV7-8	CASSQTAYEQYF
TRBJ1-5	-	TRBV24-1	CATSDFWAAEGNQPQHF
TRBJ2-3	-	TRBV5-6	CASSLRQRSTDTQYF
TRBJ1-2	-	TRBV5-4	CASSLERLPLYGYTF
TRBJ2-1	-	TRBV4-3	CASSQVVRSDEQFF
TRBJ2-3	-	TRBV19	CASNQLSAVGTDTQYF